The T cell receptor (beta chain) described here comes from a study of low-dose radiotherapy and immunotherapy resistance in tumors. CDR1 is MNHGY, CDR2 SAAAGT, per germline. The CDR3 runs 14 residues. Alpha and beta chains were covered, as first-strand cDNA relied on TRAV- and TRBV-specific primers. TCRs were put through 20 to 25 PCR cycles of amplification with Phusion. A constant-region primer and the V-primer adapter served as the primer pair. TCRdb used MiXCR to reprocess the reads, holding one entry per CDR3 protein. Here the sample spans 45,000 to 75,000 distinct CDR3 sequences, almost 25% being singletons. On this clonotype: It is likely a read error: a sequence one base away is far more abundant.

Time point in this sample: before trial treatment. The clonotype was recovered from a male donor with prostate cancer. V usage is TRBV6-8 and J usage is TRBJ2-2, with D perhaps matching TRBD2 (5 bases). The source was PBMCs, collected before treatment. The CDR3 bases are TGTGCCAGCAGTGAACTCAGAATCACCGGGGAGCCGTTTTTT. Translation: CASSELRITGEPFF.